Sequencing of this T cell receptor (beta chain) was carried out in a study of control samples from healthy donors and cancer patients. Repertoires were generated with immunoSEQ multiplex PCR, while TCRdb's copy carries only in-frame clones and drops some. This sample has approximately 83,000 clones; about 92% occur once, and the top ten carry around 1.5%. Germline CDR1 is SGHRS and CDR2 is YFSETQ. V was clipped by 1 base and J by 7 bases; unmatched bases: 7. This CDR3 is built from 15 residues. The J gene is TRBJ2-1, the V gene TRBV5-1; 8 nucleotides agree with TRBD1. The source of this sequence is a woman in her thirties in good health. The sample consisted of blood. CDR3 sequence (DNA): TGCGCCAGCAGCTTGTGGACAGGGAGTTTTAATGAGCAGTTCTTC. It encodes CASSLWTGSFNEQFF.